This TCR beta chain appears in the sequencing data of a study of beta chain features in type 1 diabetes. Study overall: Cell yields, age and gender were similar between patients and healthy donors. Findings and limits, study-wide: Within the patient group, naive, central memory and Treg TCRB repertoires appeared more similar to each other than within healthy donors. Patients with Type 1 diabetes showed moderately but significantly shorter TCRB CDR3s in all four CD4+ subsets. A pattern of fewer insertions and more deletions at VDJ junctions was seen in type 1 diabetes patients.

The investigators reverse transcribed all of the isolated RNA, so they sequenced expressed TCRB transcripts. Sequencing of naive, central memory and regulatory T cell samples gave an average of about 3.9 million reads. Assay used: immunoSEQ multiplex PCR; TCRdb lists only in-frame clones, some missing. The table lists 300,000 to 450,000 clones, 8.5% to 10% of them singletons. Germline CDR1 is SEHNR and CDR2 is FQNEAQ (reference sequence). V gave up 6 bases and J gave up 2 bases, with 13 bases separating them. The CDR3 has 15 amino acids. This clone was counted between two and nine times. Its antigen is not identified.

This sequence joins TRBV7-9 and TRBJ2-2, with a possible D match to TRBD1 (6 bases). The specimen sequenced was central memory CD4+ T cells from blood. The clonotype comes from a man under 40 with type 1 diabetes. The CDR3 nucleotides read TGTGCCAGCAGGCCGGGACACGGCAACACCGGGGAGCTGTTTTTT. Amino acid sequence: CASRPGHGNTGELFF.